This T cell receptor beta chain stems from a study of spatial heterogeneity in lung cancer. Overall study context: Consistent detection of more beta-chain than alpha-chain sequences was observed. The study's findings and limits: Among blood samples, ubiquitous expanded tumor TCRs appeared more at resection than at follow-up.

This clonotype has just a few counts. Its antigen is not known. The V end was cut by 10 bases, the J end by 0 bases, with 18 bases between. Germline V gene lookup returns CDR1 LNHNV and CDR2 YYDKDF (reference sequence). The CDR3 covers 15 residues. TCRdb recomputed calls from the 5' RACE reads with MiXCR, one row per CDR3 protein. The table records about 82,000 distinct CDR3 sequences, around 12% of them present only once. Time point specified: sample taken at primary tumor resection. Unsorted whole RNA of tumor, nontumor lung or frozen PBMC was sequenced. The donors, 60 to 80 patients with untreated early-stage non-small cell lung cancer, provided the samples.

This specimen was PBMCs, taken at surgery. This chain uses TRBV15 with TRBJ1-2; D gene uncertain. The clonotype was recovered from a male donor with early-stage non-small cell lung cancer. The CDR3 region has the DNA TGTGCCATTAAATACGGCCTCTCTTCTAACTATGGCTACACCTTC. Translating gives CAIKYGLSSNYGYTF.